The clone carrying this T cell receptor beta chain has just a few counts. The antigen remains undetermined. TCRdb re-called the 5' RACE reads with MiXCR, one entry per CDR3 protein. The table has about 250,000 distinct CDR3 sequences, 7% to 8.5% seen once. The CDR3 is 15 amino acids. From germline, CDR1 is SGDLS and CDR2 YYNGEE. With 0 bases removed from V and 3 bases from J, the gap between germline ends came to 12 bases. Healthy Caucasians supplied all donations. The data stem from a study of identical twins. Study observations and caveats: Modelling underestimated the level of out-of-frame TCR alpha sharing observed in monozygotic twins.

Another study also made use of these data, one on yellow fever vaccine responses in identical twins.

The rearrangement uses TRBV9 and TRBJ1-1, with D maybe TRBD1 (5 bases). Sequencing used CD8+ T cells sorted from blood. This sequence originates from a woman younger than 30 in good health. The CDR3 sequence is CASSVVGRADTEAFF. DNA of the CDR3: TGTGCCAGCAGCGTAGTTGGCAGGGCGGACACTGAAGCTTTCTTT.